Below, 27 T cell receptor beta chains from the same sample are listed, as sequenced in a study of a mutant IDH1 vaccine in newly diagnosed glioma. The table came from immunoSEQ multiplex PCR; TCRdb's copy has only in-frame clones and leaves some out. The sample holds over 40,000 clones, more than 60% seen once. The antigens for these receptors are not known. Time point reported: week 23, last vaccination. In the vaccine, a single dose held 300 ug of the mutant IDH1 20-mer peptide, along with topical imiquimod. The specimen was PBMCs, collected from a glioma patient whose treatment included an IDH1 peptide vaccine. The receptors were sampled from a woman aged 40 to 49 with glioma. Some clones in this sample may be carry-over from other donors' samples.

This chain uses TRBV4-1 with TRBJ1-2, with D possibly TRBD1 on 5 matching bases. Germline lookup yields CDR1 MGHRA and CDR2 YSYEKL. The CDR3 runs 14 residues. Trimming left V 4 bases short and J 5 bases short, with 14 bases between. In DNA form, the CDR3 reads TGCGCCAGCAGCCCCTTCGGGCAGGGATATGGCTACACCTTC. Translated, it gives CASSPFGQGYGYTF.

The V and J genes are TRBV6-4 and TRBJ1-2; TRBD1 is a possible D gene (5 bases). The CDR3 totals 14 residues. Germline lookup yields CDR1 MRHNA and CDR2 SNTAGT. V dropped 4 bases and J dropped 4 bases, with 13 bases sitting between them. The CDR3 DNA reads as TGTGCCAGCAGTGCCGGGGCGCGAGGCTATGGCTACACCTTC. Translation: CASSAGARGYGYTF.

The V and J genes are TRBV11-2 and TRBJ1-4; D may be TRBD1 (5 bases). Germline CDR1 is SGHAT and CDR2 is FQNNGV. The length of the CDR3 is 15 residues. Trimming cost V 0 bases and J 8 bases, with 13 bases left between them. The CDR3 coding sequence is TGTGCCAGCAGCTTAGATGGCGGCAGGGAGGAAAAACTGTTTTTT. It encodes CASSLDGGREEKLFF.

This chain joins TRBV2 and TRBJ1-5, with D possibly TRBD1 on 5 matching bases. With 4 bases removed from V and 3 bases from J, the gap between germline ends came to 7 bases. CDR1 SNHLY and CDR2 FYNNEI come from the germline V gene. The CDR3 is made up of 13 amino acids. The CDR3 sequence is CASSGQNNQPQHF. CDR3 sequence (DNA): TGTGCCAGCAGTGGACAGAACAATCAGCCCCAGCATTTT.

The CDR3 loop is CATSSDLRKGYTF. CDR3 nucleotide sequence: TGTGCCACCAGCAGCGACCTCCGGAAGGGCTACACCTTC. The rearrangement links TRBV15 to TRBJ1-2; D unclear. CDR1 and CDR2 (germline): LNHNV, YYDKDF (reference sequence). V lost 3 bases and J 8 bases, leaving 13 bases between the germline ends. CDR3 length equals 13 residues.

V usage is TRBV16 and J usage is TRBJ2-7; no clear D. V dropped 3 bases and J dropped 5 bases, with 8 bases sitting between them. Germline V CDR1 and CDR2: KGHSY, FQNENV. The CDR3 consists of 12 residues. The CDR3: CASSQTFNEQYF. CDR3 DNA: TGTGCCAGCAGCCAGACTTTCAACGAGCAGTACTTC.

The chain uses TRBV5-6 and TRBJ1-5; D gene ambiguous. Trimming removed 0 bases at V and 5 bases at J, with 15 bases between. The CDR3 consists of 16 residues. Germline assignment: CDR1 SGHDT and CDR2 YYEEEE. The CDR3 spells CASSLDRRAADQPQHF. The CDR3 bases are TGTGCCAGCAGCTTGGATCGGCGGGCAGCCGATCAGCCCCAGCATTTT.

This chain joins TRBV4-1 and TRBJ1-4, with 7 bases fitting TRBD1. With V trimmed by 6 bases and J by 4 bases, 5 bases remained unmatched. This CDR3 comprises 14 residues. From germline, CDR1 is MGHRA and CDR2 YSYEKL. The CDR3 DNA reads TGCGCCAGCAGTGAGGGGGCGAGTAATGAAAAACTGTTTTTT. It specifies CASSEGASNEKLFF.

This clone appeared a few times. V and J are TRBV4-2 and TRBJ1-2; no clear D gene. The CDR3 loop spans 15 amino acids. V lost 2 bases to trimming and J lost 0 bases, with 10 bases between them. In germline, CDR1 is LGHNA, CDR2 YNFKEQ. The CDR3 nucleotides read TGTGCCAGCAGCCAACCGACATGGACTAACTATGGCTACACCTTC. This translates into CASSQPTWTNYGYTF.

This clone was seen a single time. This chain links TRBV9 with TRBJ2-3; D unclear. The CDR3 runs to 13 residues. Germline-derived CDR1 and CDR2 are SGDLS and YYNGEE. Trimming removed 0 bases at V and 1 base at J, with 3 bases between. The CDR3: CASSVEGTDTQYF. Here the CDR3 DNA reads TGTGCCAGCAGCGTAGAAGGCACAGATACGCAGTATTTT.

This chain connects TRBV7-6 to TRBJ2-6, with 8 bases identical to TRBD2. In germline, CDR1 is SGHVS, CDR2 FNYEAQ. This CDR3 contains 19 residues. The V and J ends lost 2 bases and 2 bases, in that order; junction bases with no gene match: 11. For the CDR3, the DNA is TGTGCCAGCAGCTTACTTTCAGCGGGAGACCTACCTGGGGCCAACGTCCTGACTTTC. Its protein product is CASSLLSAGDLPGANVLTF.

The V and J genes are TRBV5-5 and TRBJ2-3; no clear D. V was cut by 1 base and J by 2 bases, with 8 bases left in between. The CDR3 has 14 residues. Looked up from germline, CDR1 is SGHKS and CDR2 is YYEKEE (reference sequence). This CDR3 is CASSLFFYTDTQYF. The CDR3 region has the DNA TGTGCCAGCAGCTTGTTTTTCTACACAGATACGCAGTATTTT. The full variable domain, completed using reference TRBV5-5 and TRBJ2-3, is DAGVTQSPTHLIKTRGQQVTLRCSPISGHKSVSWYQQVLGQGPQFIFQYYEKEERGRGNFPDRFSARQFPNYSSELNVNALLLGDSALYLCASSLFFYTDTQYFGPGTRLTVL.

The chain is built from TRBV6-6 and TRBJ1-1; TRBD1 matches at 8 bases. V shed 5 bases and J 8 bases; nucleotides not matched to a gene: 7. CDR1 is MNHNY, CDR2 SVGAGI, per germline (reference sequence). The CDR3 loop spans 13 amino acids. This CDR3 is CASSLGQGGEAFF. As DNA, the CDR3 is TGTGCCAGCAGTCTCGGACAGGGCGGCGAAGCTTTCTTT.

The chain links TRBV4-3 to TRBJ2-5; TRBD2 agrees at 12 bases. J gave up 5 bases and V 0 bases, and 7 bases lay outside the gene matches. The CDR3 loop spans 17 amino acids. Germline V gene lookup returns CDR1 LGHNA and CDR2 YSLEER. The CDR3 sequence: CASSQELAGGPMETQYF. CDR3 bases: TGCGCCAGCAGCCAAGAACTAGCGGGAGGCCCAATGGAGACCCAGTACTTC.

V is TRBV4-1 and J is TRBJ1-3; D may be TRBD1 (5 bases). The CDR3 is 16 amino acids. Trimming left V 2 bases short and J 5 bases short, with 16 bases between. Germline V gene data show CDR1 as MGHRA and CDR2 as YSYEKL. CDR3 amino acids: CASSQTFRVGRNTIYF. As DNA, the CDR3 is TGCGCCAGCAGCCAAACCTTCAGGGTAGGGAGAAACACCATATATTTT.

The V call is TRBV5-1, the J call TRBJ2-5; 7 bases are a match to TRBD2. The J call is in doubt because the DNA end fits TRBJ2-7 better. This CDR3 comprises 14 residues. Germline V gene sequence: CDR1 SGHRS, CDR2 YFSETQ. The CDR3 bases are TGCGCCAGCAGCGGCCTGGACTGGGGGGGCGAGCAGTACTTC. Translating gives CASSGLDWGGEQYF.

For this clone: The sample holds other DNA sequences that translate to the same CDR3. The V gene is TRBV9, the J gene TRBJ2-1; D is uncertain. This CDR3 spans 15 amino acids. V gave up 0 bases and J gave up 0 bases, with 7 bases separating them. Germline CDR1 and CDR2: SGDLS and YYNGEE. In nucleotides, the CDR3 is TGTGCCAGCAGCGTAGTATCGGGCTCCTACAATGAGCAGTTCTTC. Its protein product is CASSVVSGSYNEQFF.

V is TRBV11-2 and J is TRBJ2-3, with D maybe TRBD2 (6 bases). Germline V lookup: CDR1 SGHAT, CDR2 FQNNGV. V was shortened by 5 bases and J by 4 bases, with 19 bases between the two germline ends. CDR3 length: 16 amino acids. This CDR3 is CASSKEGFPFPDTQYF. For the CDR3, the DNA is TGTGCCAGCAGCAAGGAGGGCTTCCCTTTTCCAGATACGCAGTATTTT. Full variable domain (missing parts from reference TRBV11-2 and TRBJ2-3): EAGVAQSPRYKIIEKRQSVAFWCNPISGHATLYWYQQILGQGPKLLIQFQNNGVVDDSQLPKDRFSAERLKGVDSTLKIQPAKLEDSAVYLCASSKEGFPFPDTQYFGPGTRLTVL.

This clone was detected only a few times. The V gene is TRBV5-1, the J gene TRBJ2-7; 8 bases line up with TRBD1. This CDR3 has 14 residues. V shed 4 bases and J 5 bases; nucleotides not matched to a gene: 8. Germline CDR1 and CDR2: SGHRS and YFSETQ. The chain's CDR3 is CASSIAGGEHEQYF. The CDR3 DNA is TGCGCCAGCAGCATAGCAGGGGGCGAACACGAGCAGTACTTC.

The gene calls are TRBV5-6 and TRBJ1-1; D possibly corresponds to TRBD1 (6 bases). Trimming took off 4 bases at V and 11 bases at J, with 15 bases between the two ends. The germline V gene has CDR1 SGHDT and CDR2 YYEEEE. This CDR3 region has 12 residues. The CDR3 sequence: CASSRKGHQAFF. The DNA of the CDR3 is TGTGCCAGCAGCCGAAAGGGACATCAGGCTTTCTTT.

The chain joins TRBV28 to TRBJ1-1; D is unresolved. The V and J ends lost 7 bases and 3 bases respectively, with 15 bases between them. Germline-derived CDR1 and CDR2 are MDHEN and SYDVKM. The CDR3 is 14 amino acids. CDR3: CASTVHGTYTEAFF. Here the CDR3 DNA reads TGTGCCAGCACCGTACACGGAACTTACACTGAAGCTTTCTTT.

V and J are TRBV5-1 and TRBJ1-6; 8 positions match TRBD1. The V gene's germline CDR1 is SGHRS and CDR2 YFSETQ. V lost 4 bases, J lost 10 bases, and 7 bases stayed unmatched. The CDR3 runs to 14 residues. CDR3 sequence: CASSPQGAMSPLHF. In nucleotides, the CDR3 is TGCGCCAGCAGCCCCCAGGGGGCTATGTCACCCCTCCACTTT.

The chain combines TRBV29-1 with TRBJ1-4, with D tentatively TRBD1 (5 bases). This CDR3 has 13 residues. Trimming removed 7 bases at V and 5 bases at J, with 14 bases between. Germline V lookup: CDR1 SQVTM, CDR2 ANQGSEA. The CDR3 sequence: CSGSLGRNEKLFF. CDR3 sequence (DNA): TGCAGCGGGAGTCTGGGACGGAATGAAAAACTGTTTTTT.

The sample holds one count of this clone. The chain recombines TRBV15 with TRBJ2-7, with no clear D. The CDR3 is 13 amino acids. Deletions cut 2 bases from V and 3 bases from J, with 8 bases between. Germline CDR1 and CDR2: LNHNV and YYDKDF (reference sequence). CDR3 DNA: TGTGCCACCAGCAGAAATGCCCTCTACGAGCAGTACTTC. The encoded protein is CATSRNALYEQYF.

The CDR3 region has the DNA TGTGCCAGCACCCGAGGGAACGGACAGGGCGGGGGGGAGACCCAGTACTTC. Protein product: CASTRGNGQGGGETQYF. This chain connects TRBV7-2 to TRBJ2-5, with D perhaps being TRBD1 or TRBD2 (8 bases each). The CDR3 is 17 amino acids. Trimming left V 7 bases short and J 5 bases short, with 26 bases between. The germline V gene encodes CDR1 SGHTA and CDR2 FQGNSA.

V and J are TRBV28 and TRBJ1-5; D perhaps matches TRBD1 (5 bases). This CDR3 contains 17 residues. V lost 5 bases, J lost 5 bases, and 22 bases lay in between. Germline V gene lookup returns CDR1 MDHEN and CDR2 SYDVKM. As DNA, the CDR3 is TGTGCCAGCAGTCCCATCTCGGGCCCACGGGGGTATCAGCCCCAGCATTTT. Translated, it gives CASSPISGPRGYQPQHF.

This chain uses TRBV5-1 with TRBJ2-3; no firm D call. Germline CDR1 SGHRS, CDR2 YFSETQ. V was shortened by 4 bases and J by 1 base, with 4 bases between the two germline ends. CDR3 length: 12 amino acids. CDR3 amino acids: CASSTGTDTQYF. In DNA, the CDR3 is TGCGCCAGCAGCACCGGCACAGATACGCAGTATTTT.